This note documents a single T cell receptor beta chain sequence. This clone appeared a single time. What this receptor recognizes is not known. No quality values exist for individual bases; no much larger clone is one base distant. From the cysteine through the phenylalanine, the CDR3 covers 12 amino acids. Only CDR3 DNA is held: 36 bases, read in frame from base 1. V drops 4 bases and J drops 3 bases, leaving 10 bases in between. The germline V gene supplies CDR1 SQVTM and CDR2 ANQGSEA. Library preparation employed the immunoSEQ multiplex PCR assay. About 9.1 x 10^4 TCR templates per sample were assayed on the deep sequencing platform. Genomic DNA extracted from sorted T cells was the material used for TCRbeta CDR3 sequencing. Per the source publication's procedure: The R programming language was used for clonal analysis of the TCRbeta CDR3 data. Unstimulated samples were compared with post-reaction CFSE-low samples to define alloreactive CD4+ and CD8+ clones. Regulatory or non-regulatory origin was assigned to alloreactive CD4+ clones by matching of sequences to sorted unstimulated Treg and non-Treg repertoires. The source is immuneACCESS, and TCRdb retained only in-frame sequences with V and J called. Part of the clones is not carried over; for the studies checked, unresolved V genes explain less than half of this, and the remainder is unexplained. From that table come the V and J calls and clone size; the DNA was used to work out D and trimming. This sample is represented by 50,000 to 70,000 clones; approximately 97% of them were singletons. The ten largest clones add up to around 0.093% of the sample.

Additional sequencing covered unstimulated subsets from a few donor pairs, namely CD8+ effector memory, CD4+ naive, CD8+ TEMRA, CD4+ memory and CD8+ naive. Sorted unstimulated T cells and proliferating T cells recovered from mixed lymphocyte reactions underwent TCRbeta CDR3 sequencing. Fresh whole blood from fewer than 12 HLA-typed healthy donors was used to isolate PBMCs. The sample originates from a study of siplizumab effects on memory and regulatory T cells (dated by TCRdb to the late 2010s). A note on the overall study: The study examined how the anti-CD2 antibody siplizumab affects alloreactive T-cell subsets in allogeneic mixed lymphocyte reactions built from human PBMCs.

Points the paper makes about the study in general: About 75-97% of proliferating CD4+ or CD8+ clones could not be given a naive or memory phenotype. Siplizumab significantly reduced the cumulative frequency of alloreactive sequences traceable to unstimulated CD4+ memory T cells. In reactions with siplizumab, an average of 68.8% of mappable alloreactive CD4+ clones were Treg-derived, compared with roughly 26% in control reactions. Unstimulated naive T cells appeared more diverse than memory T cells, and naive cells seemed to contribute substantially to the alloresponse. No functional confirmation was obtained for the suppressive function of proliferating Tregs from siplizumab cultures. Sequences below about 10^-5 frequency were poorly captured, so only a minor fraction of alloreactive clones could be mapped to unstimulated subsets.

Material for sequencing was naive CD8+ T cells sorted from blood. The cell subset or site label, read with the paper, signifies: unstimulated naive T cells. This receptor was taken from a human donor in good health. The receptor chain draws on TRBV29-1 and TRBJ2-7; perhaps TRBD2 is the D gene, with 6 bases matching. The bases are TGCAGCGTTGCGGGGGTCTACTACGAGCAGTACTTC. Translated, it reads CSVAGVYYEQYF.